One and the same sample provided the 24 T cell receptor beta chains below, sequenced in a study of T-cell reconstitution after alpha-beta-depleted transplantation in children. Unique molecular identifiers tagged the TCRbeta library. TCRdb passed the PCR reads through MiXCR, listing each CDR3 protein once. The sample carries approximately 300,000 distinct CDR3 sequences, roughly 7.8% recorded once. Antigens for these TCRs are unknown. General study points: A year post-transplant, T-cell counts and diversity derived mostly from newly produced T cells.

This material consisted of peripheral blood, taken 360 days after TCRalphabeta/CD19-depleted stem cell transplant. The origin of the receptors is a female patient between 2 and 15 years old who had a stem cell transplant for Fanconi anemia, so the T cells may come from the graft donor.

In this sample, this clonotype turned up many times. The chain links TRBV21-1 to TRBJ2-3; the listed D gene, TRBD1, was not tested against the DNA. TRBV21-1 is tagged as a pseudogene. The CDR3 has 20 amino acids. CDR3 coding DNA: TGTGCCAGCAGCAAAATAGGGGGTACCCCCTCTCGATACAACACAGATACGCAGTATTTT. It yields the protein CASSKIGGTPSRYNTDTQYF.

The chain couples TRBV19 to TRBJ1-1; D gene uncertain. Germline CDR1 reads LNHDA; CDR2 reads SQIVND (reference sequence). V dropped 7 bases and J dropped 5 bases, with 26 bases sitting between them. This CDR3 is built from 17 residues. DNA for the CDR3: TGTGCCAGTACCAGTGGAGTTTGGGTAAAAGGATTAACTGAAGCTTTCTTT. Amino acid sequence: CASTSGVWVKGLTEAFF.

This chain links TRBV28 with TRBJ2-1, with 7 bases aligning to TRBD2. V shed 2 bases, J shed 8 bases, and the junction held 0 bases outside the gene matches. Germline CDR1 and CDR2: MDHEN and SYDVKM. This CDR3 contains 12 residues. DNA of the CDR3: TGTGCCAGCAGTTTACGGGGGGATGAGCAGTTCTTC. Protein product: CASSLRGDEQFF. Drawing the rest from reference TRBV28 and TRBJ2-1, the complete variable domain is DVKVTQSSRYLVKRTGEKVFLECVQDMDHENMFWYRQDPGLGLRLIYFSYDVKMKEKGDIPEGYSVSREKKERFSLILESASTNQTSMYLCASSLRGDEQFFGPGTRLTVL.

The chain uses TRBV30 and TRBJ2-7; 7 bases agree with TRBD2. V shed 0 bases, J shed 3 bases, and the junction held 5 bases outside the gene matches. The CDR3 contains 14 residues. CDR1 and CDR2 from the germline V gene are GTSNPN and SVGIG (reference sequence). The CDR3: CAWSVSGIYYEQYF. The DNA for the CDR3 is TGTGCCTGGAGTGTAAGCGGGATATACTACGAGCAGTACTTC.

Only a few counts were recorded for this clonotype. J is TRBJ1-1 and V is TRBV6-5; D may be TRBD1 (5 bases). This CDR3 spans 15 amino acids. The germline V and J ends were trimmed by 5 bases and 2 bases, with 15 bases remaining between them. CDR1 and CDR2 from the germline V gene are MNHEY and SVGAGI. In DNA form, the CDR3 reads TGTGCCAGCAGTACCCGACAGATTCTTAACACTGAAGCTTTCTTT. Translation gives CASSTRQILNTEAFF.

This clonotype was counted at least ten times. The V call is TRBV12-3 or TRBV12-4, the J call TRBJ2-1, with D hard to call. This CDR3 has 12 residues. V lost 2 bases to trimming and J lost 7 bases, with 6 bases between them. The CDR3 DNA sequence: TGTGCCAGCAGTTTAATAGCAAATGAGCAGTTCTTC. It is translated as CASSLIANEQFF.

This clonotype has a handful of counts. The J gene is TRBJ2-3, the V gene TRBV7-7, with D perhaps matching TRBD2 (6 bases). Germline lookup yields CDR1 SSHAT and CDR2 FNYEAQ (reference sequence). Trimming stripped 3 bases from V and 11 bases from J, with 15 bases between. There are 13 residues in the CDR3. The CDR3 coding sequence is TGTGCCAGCAGCTTGGGGACTGGGCGAGAGCAGTATTTT. Translating gives CASSLGTGREQYF.

This clonotype was detected a few times. This chain joins TRBV12-3 or TRBV12-4 and TRBJ1-6; D is perhaps TRBD1 (6 bases). V lost 7 bases and J lost 10, with 20 bases in between. The CDR3 is 15 residues long. The CDR3, as DNA: TGTGCCAGCATGAGGGGGGGATATTCCCTGTCACCCCTCCACTTT. It codes for CASMRGGYSLSPLHF.

This clonotype was observed a handful of times. This sequence joins TRBV5-1 and TRBJ1-4; TRBD1 agrees at 7 bases. The V and J ends lost 2 bases and 3 bases, in that order; junction bases with no gene match: 1. The CDR3 consists of 14 residues. Germline CDR1 SGHRS, CDR2 YFSETQ. The CDR3 nucleotides are TGCGCCAGCAGCTTAGACAGGGCTAATGAAAAACTGTTTTTT. It encodes CASSLDRANEKLFF.

In the case of this clonotype: No conserved phenylalanine or tryptophan ends this CDR3, so it is likely a read error. This chain uses TRBV5-1 with TRBJ2-7; D is possibly TRBD2 (5 bases). CDR1 and CDR2 (germline): SGHRS, YFSETQ. The CDR3 is made up of 13 amino acids. Trimming took off 0 bases at V and 4 bases at J, with 8 bases between the two ends. Here the CDR3 DNA reads TGCGCCAGCAGCTTGGGGACTTTATACGAGCAGTACTCC. It specifies CASSLGTLYEQYS.

This chain links TRBV4-1 with TRBJ2-4; D remains ambiguous. The CDR3 covers 15 residues. CDR1 is MGHRA and CDR2 is YSYEKL in the germline V gene. V gave up 1 base and J gave up 0 bases, with 7 bases separating them. CDR3: CASSQGFLAKNIQYF. In DNA, the CDR3 is TGCGCCAGCAGCCAAGGATTCCTAGCCAAAAACATTCAGTACTTC.

J is TRBJ2-1 and V is TRBV6-2 or TRBV6-3; D might be TRBD1 (5 bases). The CDR3 loop spans 16 amino acids. CDR1 and CDR2 from the germline V gene are MNHEY and SVGEGT. Trimming left V 7 bases short and J 4 bases short, with 20 bases between. DNA of the CDR3: TGTGCCAGCAATCCCGACAGTTCCGCACGGTACAATGAGCAGTTCTTC. Translating it yields CASNPDSSARYNEQFF.

This clonotype was seen many times. The chain has TRBV4-2 and TRBJ2-3; 13 positions agree with TRBD2. The V gene's germline CDR1 is LGHNA and CDR2 YNFKEQ. V lost 1 base and J lost 3; bases outside the gene matches: 10. This CDR3 region has 19 residues. The CDR3 reads CASSQVHPTSGGWTDTQYF. DNA of the CDR3: TGTGCCAGCAGCCAAGTACACCCGACTAGCGGGGGGTGGACAGATACGCAGTATTTT.

This clonotype occurred many times. J is TRBJ1-5 and V is TRBV27; 9 nucleotides match TRBD1. Germline CDR1 reads MNHEY; CDR2 reads SMNVEV (reference sequence). This CDR3 comprises 15 residues. With 10 bases clipped from V and 4 bases from J, the junction kept 11 bases outside the gene matches. CDR3 sequence (DNA): TGTGCCACCAAGACAGGGGGAGGGTTAAATCAGCCCCAGCATTTT. It specifies CATKTGGGLNQPQHF.

This clonotype came up once. At one of its ends the junction is not consistent with the germline gene, which may arise from a read error. J is TRBJ2-2 and V is TRBV3-1; D possibly corresponds to TRBD2 (5 bases). This CDR3 region has 17 residues. Per germline, CDR1 LGHDT and CDR2 YNNKEL (reference sequence). The CDR3 DNA reads TGTGCCTGCAGCCAGTCCCCCTCGACTACCAACACCGGGGAGCTGTTTTTT. Residues: CACSQSPSTTNTGELFF.

There are a few counts of this clonotype. The chain recombines TRBV7-2 with TRBJ2-2; 7 nucleotides agree with TRBD1. Germline CDR1 SGHTA, CDR2 FQGNSA. Trimming took 3 bases from V and 4 from J; bases not matched to a gene: 5. This CDR3 has 15 amino acids. The CDR3 coding sequence is TGTGCCAGCAGCTTCCCGGGACAGTTCACCGGGGAGCTGTTTTTT. Protein: CASSFPGQFTGELFF.

The chain carries TRBV24-1 and TRBJ2-1, with a possible D match to TRBD2 (5 bases). The ends were cut back, 5 bases at V and 0 bases at J, with 16 bases in the middle. The length of the CDR3 is 17 residues. Germline V lookup: CDR1 KGHDR, CDR2 SFDVKD. The CDR3 bases are TGTGCCACCAGTGGGACTGAACTACCCTTCTCCTACAATGAGCAGTTCTTC. It is translated as CATSGTELPFSYNEQFF.

The sample holds many counts of this clonotype. V and J are TRBV7-9 and TRBJ2-2, with D possibly called TRBD1 or TRBD2 (6 bases each). This CDR3 spans 17 amino acids. Germline V CDR1 and CDR2: SEHNR, FQNEAQ (reference sequence). Trimming stripped 2 bases from V and 1 base from J, with 14 bases between. The CDR3 region is CASSLTLRGGNTGELFF. CDR3 nucleotide sequence: TGTGCCAGCAGCTTAACTCTCAGGGGAGGGAACACCGGGGAGCTGTTTTTT.

This clonotype was counted at least ten times. The chain carries TRBV11-1 and TRBJ2-3; D perhaps matches TRBD2 (5 bases). V lost 3 bases to trimming and J lost 2 bases, with 27 bases between them. This CDR3 region has 20 residues. Germline-derived CDR1 and CDR2 are SGHAT and FQDESV (reference sequence). The CDR3 reads CASSFIWSGSESPFTDTQYF. CDR3 DNA sequence: TGTGCCAGCAGCTTCATATGGTCGGGGTCTGAATCCCCTTTCACAGATACGCAGTATTTT.

This clonotype turned up a few times. The J gene is TRBJ1-4, the V gene TRBV3-1; D gene uncertain. The CDR3 is 14 residues long. Germline CDR1 is LGHDT and CDR2 is YNNKEL (reference sequence). Deletions cut 6 bases from V and 5 bases from J, with 13 bases between. The CDR3 loop reads CASRQQFSNEKLFF. CDR3 DNA sequence: TGTGCCAGCAGACAACAGTTCTCGAATGAAAAACTGTTTTTT.

This clonotype was seen many times. V and J are TRBV14 and TRBJ2-3; tentatively, D is TRBD2 (6 bases). Per the germline V gene, CDR1 is SGHDN and CDR2 is FVKESK. The CDR3 is made up of 16 amino acids. V lost 1 base and J lost 6, with 17 bases in between. The CDR3 DNA sequence: TGTGCCAGCAGCCAAGCGGGCGGGAAGGCCCGGGATACGCAGTATTTT. This codes for CASSQAGGKARDTQYF.

This clonotype was seen only a few times. The V and J genes are TRBV19 and TRBJ2-5; D call uncertain. CDR1 is LNHDA, CDR2 SQIVND, per germline (reference sequence). V dropped 0 bases and J dropped 7 bases, with 12 bases sitting between them. The CDR3 covers 14 residues. The CDR3 is CASSIDQTRRTQYF. CDR3 nucleotide sequence: TGTGCCAGTAGTATAGATCAGACTCGGCGGACCCAGTACTTC.

Many counts were recorded for this clonotype. V usage is TRBV9 and J usage is TRBJ2-7; D tentatively fits TRBD1 or TRBD2 (5 bases each). CDR1 and CDR2 (germline): SGDLS, YYNGEE. CDR3 size: 13 residues. V lost 3 bases and J lost 0, with 7 bases in between. The CDR3 region has the DNA TGTGCCAGCAGCGAAGGGACCTCCTACGAGCAGTACTTC. It codes for CASSEGTSYEQYF.

This clonotype was seen a few times. The rearrangement uses TRBV11-2 and TRBJ1-2; D is uncertain. Germline V gene data show CDR1 as SGHAT and CDR2 as FQNNGV. CDR3 length: 15 amino acids. Trimming removed 5 bases from V and 6 bases from J, with 19 bases in between. CDR3 in DNA: TGTGCCAGCAGCCCATCATCCTTCGGTATCGATGGCTACACCTTC. It is translated as CASSPSSFGIDGYTF.